The following is a T cell receptor beta chain sequence with its context. The data are from a study of blood T cell repertoires in COVID-19. Overall study: There were acute and convalescent COVID-19 samples, and they came from the United States, Italy and Spain.

Authors' data handling: Amplifying reference gene primers gave estimates of nucleated cell counts. Data came from immunoSEQ multiplex PCR; TCRdb stores just in-frame clones and leaves some out. V and J calls and clone size are copied from that table; D and trimming were computed from the DNA. In the table there are 270,000 or so clones, roughly 90% of which are singletons. This receptor was identified in a woman aged 40-49 years who had recovered from COVID-19. The sequenced sample was peripheral blood.

CDR3 bases: TGCAGCGTTGCCAGCGGGAGGCCGCTGACAGATACGCAGTATTTT. Translating gives CSVASGRPLTDTQYF. The chain joins TRBV29-1 to TRBJ2-3; TRBD2 agrees at 9 bases. CDR1 is SQVTM, CDR2 ANQGSEA, per germline. The ends lost 4 bases at V and 3 bases at J; junction bases unmatched: 8. The CDR3 runs to 15 residues.